This note documents a single T cell receptor (beta chain) sequence. The antigen is unknown. This entry belongs to a study of CD8 T cells in Susac syndrome. Whole-study context: Within the sequenced group of Susac syndrome patients, five or six showed active disease and roughly eight were in remission.

Study-wide points: The authors found approximately 15 Susac-specific public clones in total CD8+ repertoires and 4 to 6 in CD8+ TEMRA repertoires.

The CDR3 consists of 12 residues. Trimming stripped 6 bases from V and 7 bases from J, with 15 bases between. Per the germline V gene, CDR1 is DFQATT and CDR2 is SNEGSKA (reference sequence). The CD8+ and CD4+ T cells were isolated magnetically using a negative isolation approach, whereas the TEMRA cells were enriched by FACS. RNA, at roughly 0.45 to 1 ug, was reverse transcribed with random hexamers. Amplification of the TCR beta CDR3 was carried out by immunoSEQ multiplex PCR, which spanned a total of 54 Vbeta and 13 Jbeta segments. TCRdb re-called the immunoSEQ multiplex PCR reads with MiXCR, one entry per CDR3 protein. The data show around 100,000 distinct CDR3 sequences, with nearly 97% seen just once and 0.3% held by the top ten.

The receptor was derived from a human donor with Susac syndrome. The sequencing sample was made of CD8+ T cells from PBMCs. The chain carries TRBV20-1 and TRBJ1-2; a weak D match, TRBD1 (5 bases). CDR3 residues: CSARFGAGGYTF. CDR3 nucleotides: TGCAGTGCGCGATTTGGGGCGGGTGGCTACACCTTC.